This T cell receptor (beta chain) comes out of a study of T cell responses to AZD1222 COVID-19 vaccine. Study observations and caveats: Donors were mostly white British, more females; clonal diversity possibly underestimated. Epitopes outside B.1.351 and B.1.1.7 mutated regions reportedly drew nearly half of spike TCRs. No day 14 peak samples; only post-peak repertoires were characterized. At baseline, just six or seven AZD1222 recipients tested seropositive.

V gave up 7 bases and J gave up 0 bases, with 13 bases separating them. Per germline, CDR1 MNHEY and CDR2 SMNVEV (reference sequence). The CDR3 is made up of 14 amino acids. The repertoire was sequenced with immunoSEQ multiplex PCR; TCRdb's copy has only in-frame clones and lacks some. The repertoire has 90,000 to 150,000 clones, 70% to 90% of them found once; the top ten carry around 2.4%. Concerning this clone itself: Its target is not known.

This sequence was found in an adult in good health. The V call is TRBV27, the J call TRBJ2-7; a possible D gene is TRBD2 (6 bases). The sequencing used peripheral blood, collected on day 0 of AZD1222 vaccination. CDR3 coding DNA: TGTGCCAGCACCACGGCGGGAAGCTCCTACGAGCAGTACTTC. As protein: CASTTAGSSYEQYF.